What follows are 12 T cell receptor beta chains derived from one specimen sequenced in a study of cytomegalovirus exposure and HLA in healthy donors. The PCR employed 60 Vbeta primers together with 13 Jbeta primers. Clones were sequenced by immunoSEQ multiplex PCR, and TCRdb holds only the in-frame ones, with some missing. The table lists under 200,000 clones, around 80% of them singletons. Sequencing used PBMCs. The receptor source for this set is a female donor in good health and CMV-seronegative.

This rearrangement joins TRBV4-1 to TRBJ2-1, with 9 bases fitting TRBD2. Germline CDR1 reads MGHRA; CDR2 reads YSYEKL. This CDR3 spans 16 amino acids. V shed 2 bases, J shed 4 bases, and the junction held 6 bases outside the gene matches. This CDR3 reads CASSQNSGGIYNEQFF. For the CDR3, the DNA is TGCGCCAGCAGCCAAAACAGCGGGGGGATATACAATGAGCAGTTCTTC.

The chain has TRBV7-2 and TRBJ1-3; D perhaps matches TRBD1 (5 bases). This CDR3 region has 16 residues. Between the trimmed V and J ends, which lost 1 base and 3 bases, there was a span of 13 bases. Germline loops: CDR1 SGHTA, CDR2 FQGNSA. The DNA of the CDR3 is TGTGCCAGCAGCTTAGATCGGGCGGGGCTTGGAAACACCATATATTTT. It encodes CASSLDRAGLGNTIYF. Full variable domain (outside the CDR3, taken from reference TRBV7-2 and TRBJ1-3): GAGVSQSPSNKVTEKGKDVELRCDPISGHTALYWYRQSLGQGLEFLIYFQGNSAPDKSGLPSDRFSAERTGGSVSTLTIQRTQQEDSAVYLCASSLDRAGLGNTIYFGEGSWLTVV.

This chain joins TRBV5-5 and TRBJ1-3, with TRBD1 matching 12 bases. J lost 4 bases, V lost 4 bases, and 6 bases had no gene match. The CDR3 consists of 16 residues. CDR1 SGHKS and CDR2 YYEKEE come from the germline V gene (reference sequence). Written as DNA, the CDR3 is TGTGCCAGCAGCACGGGACAGGGGGCTAAGGGAAACACCATATATTTT. It codes for CASSTGQGAKGNTIYF.

This rearrangement joins TRBV6-5 to TRBJ1-2; D possibly corresponds to TRBD1 (6 bases). The germline gives CDR1 MNHEY, CDR2 SVGAGI. This CDR3 has 14 amino acids. V lost 5 bases to trimming and J lost 3 bases, with 13 bases between them. CDR3 sequence: CASSPNRVDYGYTF. The CDR3 DNA reads TGTGCCAGCAGTCCGAACAGGGTTGACTATGGCTACACCTTC.

This clone has only one observation. This chain links TRBV7-2 with TRBJ2-3; 8 nucleotides align to TRBD2. Trimming took 5 bases from V and 4 from J; bases not matched to a gene: 14. Per germline, CDR1 SGHTA and CDR2 FQGNSA. The CDR3 totals 17 residues. The CDR3, as DNA: TGTGCCAGCAGCCGGAGGGGCGGGGGGCGAGGGTCAGATACGCAGTATTTT. Translating gives CASSRRGGGRGSDTQYF.

V gene TRBV30 combines with J gene TRBJ2-2, with a tentative D call TRBD2 (6 bases). V lost 1 base, J lost 2 bases, and 11 bases lay in between. The CDR3 runs to 15 residues. In germline, CDR1 is GTSNPN, CDR2 SVGIG (reference sequence). CDR3 in DNA: TGTGCCTGGAGTGACGGGACTCCAAACACCGGGGAGCTGTTTTTT. Its translation is CAWSDGTPNTGELFF.

The chain recombines TRBV30 with TRBJ1-2; 8 bases match TRBD1. This CDR3 spans 15 amino acids. CDR1 is GTSNPN and CDR2 is SVGIG in the germline V gene (reference sequence). With V trimmed by 8 bases and J by 4 bases, 15 bases remained unmatched. CDR3 DNA: TGTGCCGGTCCCTGGCGGACAGGGAGTAGCTATGGCTACACCTTC. It encodes CAGPWRTGSSYGYTF.

The J gene is TRBJ2-7, the V gene TRBV9; 9 bases fit TRBD1. The CDR3 sequence is 16 residues long. Germline CDR1 SGDLS, CDR2 YYNGEE. J lost 3 bases, V lost 0 bases, and 7 bases had no gene match. The CDR3: CASSVDFRTGDYEQYF. The CDR3 nucleotides are TGTGCCAGCAGCGTAGATTTCAGGACAGGGGACTACGAGCAGTACTTC.

The rearrangement joins TRBV21-1 to TRBJ2-7; the D segment call TRBD2 is taken from the table without a DNA check. TRBV21-1 is labeled a pseudogene. The CDR3 is 18 amino acids. The CDR3 bases are TGTGCCAGCAGCAAAGTATTACCCAAGTCGGGGTCCGACTACGAGCAGTACTTC. This translates into CASSKVLPKSGSDYEQYF.

The rearrangement links TRBV28 to TRBJ2-1, with D maybe TRBD2 (5 bases). Trimming pared 5 bases from V and 0 bases from J, leaving 8 bases between. Per germline, CDR1 MDHEN and CDR2 SYDVKM. The CDR3 loop spans 14 amino acids. The CDR3 DNA is TGTGCCAGCAGTCACCGGGACTCCTACAATGAGCAGTTCTTC. Translated: CASSHRDSYNEQFF. Based on the CDR3 plus reference TRBV28 and TRBJ2-1, the full variable domain is DVKVTQSSRYLVKRTGEKVFLECVQDMDHENMFWYRQDPGLGLRLIYFSYDVKMKEKGDIPEGYSVSREKKERFSLILESASTNQTSMYLCASSHRDSYNEQFFGPGTRLTVL.

The chain links TRBV9 to TRBJ2-7; a weak D match, TRBD1 (5 bases). Germline CDR1 SGDLS, CDR2 YYNGEE. The CDR3 length is 13 residues. Deletions cut 3 bases from V and 5 bases from J, with 12 bases between. The DNA of the CDR3 is TGTGCCAGCAGCGCGGTGTCAGGGCACGAGCAGTACTTC. Protein product: CASSAVSGHEQYF.

The chain recombines TRBV13 with TRBJ1-2; 7 nucleotides match TRBD1. With 7 bases clipped from V and 6 bases from J, the junction kept 11 bases outside the gene matches. CDR1 and CDR2 from the germline V gene are PRHDT and FYEKMQ (reference sequence). The CDR3 is 14 residues long. This chain's CDR3 is CASNTRQGRDGYTF. As DNA, the CDR3 is TGTGCCAGCAACACCCGACAGGGCCGAGATGGCTACACCTTC.